This TCR beta chain appears in the sequencing data of a study of T cell repertoires in cytomegalovirus infection. The wider study: Both a matching HLA type and CMV infection were indicated by public TCR beta signatures.

This clonotype has a count of ten or more. The antigen remains undetermined. In TCRdb, the reads were re-called with MiXCR into one record per CDR3 protein. The repertoire includes around 130,000 distinct CDR3 sequences, roughly 8.2% of them detected once, and 9.5% to 13% sits in the top ten. Study-wide points: Dominant in the ex vivo response were TCR beta clonotypes restricted by HLA-C and specific for CMV. Based on cumulative public TCR beta family frequency, carriers of CMV plus the relevant HLA were identified.

Germline CDR1 reads SGDLS; CDR2 reads YYNGEE. This CDR3 spans 15 amino acids. Trimming left V 3 bases short and J 8 bases short, with 18 bases between. The J gene is TRBJ2-1, the V gene TRBV9, with TRBD2 as a possible D gene (6 bases). This sequence originates from a human donor in good health (CMV status not recorded). Some clones in this sample may be carry-over from other donors' samples. Source material: PBMCs. In DNA form, the CDR3 reads TGTGCCAGCAGCGCTTCTGGGGGACTCCCCCATGAGCAGTTCTTC. Translating it yields CASSASGGLPHEQFF. Combining the CDR3 with reference TRBV9 and TRBJ2-1 gives the whole variable domain DSGVTQTPKHLITATGQRVTLRCSPRSGDLSVYWYQQSLDQGLQFLIQYYNGEERAKGNILERFSAQQFPDLHSELNLSSLELGDSALYFCASSASGGLPHEQFFGPGTRLTVL.